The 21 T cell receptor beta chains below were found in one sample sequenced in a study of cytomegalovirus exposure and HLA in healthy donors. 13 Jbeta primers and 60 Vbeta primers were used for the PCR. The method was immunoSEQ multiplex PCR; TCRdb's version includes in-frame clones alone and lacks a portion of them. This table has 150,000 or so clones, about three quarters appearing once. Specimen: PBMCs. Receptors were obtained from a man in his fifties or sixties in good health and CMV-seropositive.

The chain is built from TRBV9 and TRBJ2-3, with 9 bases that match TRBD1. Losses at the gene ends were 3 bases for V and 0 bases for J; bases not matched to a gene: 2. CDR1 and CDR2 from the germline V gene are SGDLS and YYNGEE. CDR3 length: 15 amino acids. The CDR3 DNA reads TGTGCCAGCAGCGCGGGACAGGGTAGCACAGATACGCAGTATTTT. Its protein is CASSAGQGSTDTQYF.

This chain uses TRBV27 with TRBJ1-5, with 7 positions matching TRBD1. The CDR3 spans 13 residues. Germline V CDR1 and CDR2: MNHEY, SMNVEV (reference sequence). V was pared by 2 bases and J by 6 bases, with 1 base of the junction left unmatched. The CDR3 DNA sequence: TGTGCCAGCAGTTTAAGGGGGCGTCAGCCCCAGCATTTT. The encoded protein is CASSLRGRQPQHF.

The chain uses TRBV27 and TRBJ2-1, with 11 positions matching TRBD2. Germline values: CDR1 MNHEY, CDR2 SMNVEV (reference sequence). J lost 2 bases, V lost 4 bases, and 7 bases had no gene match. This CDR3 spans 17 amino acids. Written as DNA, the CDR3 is TGTGCCAGCAGTTCGCCGGTAGCGGGGGGGACCTACAATGAGCAGTTCTTC. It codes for CASSSPVAGGTYNEQFF.

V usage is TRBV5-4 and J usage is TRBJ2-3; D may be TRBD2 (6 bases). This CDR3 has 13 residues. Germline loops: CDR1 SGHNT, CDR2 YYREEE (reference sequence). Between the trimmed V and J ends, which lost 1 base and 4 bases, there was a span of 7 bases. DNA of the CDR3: TGTGCCAGCAGCTTGTGGAGGGCAGATACGCAGTATTTT. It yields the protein CASSLWRADTQYF.

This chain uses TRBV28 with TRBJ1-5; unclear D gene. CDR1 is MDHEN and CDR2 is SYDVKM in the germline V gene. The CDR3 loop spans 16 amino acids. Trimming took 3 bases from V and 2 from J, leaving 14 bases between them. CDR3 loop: CASSFILAGGNQPQHF. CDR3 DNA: TGTGCCAGCAGTTTTATTCTGGCAGGCGGCAATCAGCCCCAGCATTTT.

The CDR3 region is CASSQVLRGTRREDYGYTF. CDR3 bases: TGCGCCAGCAGCCAAGTACTGCGGGGGACCCGACGGGAAGACTATGGCTACACCTTC. The rearrangement links TRBV4-1 to TRBJ1-2; maybe TRBD1 (5 bases). The CDR3 is 19 residues long. Trimming took 1 base from V and 3 from J, leaving 24 bases between them. Germline-derived CDR1 and CDR2 are MGHRA and YSYEKL.

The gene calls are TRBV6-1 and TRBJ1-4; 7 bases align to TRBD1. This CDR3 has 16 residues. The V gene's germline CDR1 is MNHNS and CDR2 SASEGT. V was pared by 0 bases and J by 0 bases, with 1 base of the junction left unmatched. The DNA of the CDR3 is TGTGCCAGCAGTGAAGCGCAGGGGGCAACTAATGAAAAACTGTTTTTT. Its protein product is CASSEAQGATNEKLFF.

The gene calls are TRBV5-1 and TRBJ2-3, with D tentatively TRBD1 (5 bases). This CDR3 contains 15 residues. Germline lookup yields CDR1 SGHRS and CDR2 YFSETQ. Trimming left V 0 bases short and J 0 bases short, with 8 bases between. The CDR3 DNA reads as TGCGCCAGCAGCTTGGTGACAGTTAGCACAGATACGCAGTATTTT. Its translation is CASSLVTVSTDTQYF.

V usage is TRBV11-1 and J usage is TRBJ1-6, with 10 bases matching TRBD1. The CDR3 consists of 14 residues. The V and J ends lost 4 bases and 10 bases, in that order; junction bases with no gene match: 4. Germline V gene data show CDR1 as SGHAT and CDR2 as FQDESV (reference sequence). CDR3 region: CASSSGTGESPLHF. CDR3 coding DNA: TGTGCCAGCAGCTCGGGGACAGGGGAATCACCCCTCCACTTT.

The chain's CDR3 is CASSRDNPNTEAFF. The CDR3 nucleotides are TGTGCCAGCAGCCGGGACAACCCGAACACTGAAGCTTTCTTT. The chain uses TRBV11-2 and TRBJ1-1; weak D call: TRBD1 (6 bases). Trimming shortened V by 5 bases and J by 1 base, and 11 bases separated the two germline ends. The CDR3 is made up of 14 amino acids. Per germline, CDR1 SGHAT and CDR2 FQNNGV.

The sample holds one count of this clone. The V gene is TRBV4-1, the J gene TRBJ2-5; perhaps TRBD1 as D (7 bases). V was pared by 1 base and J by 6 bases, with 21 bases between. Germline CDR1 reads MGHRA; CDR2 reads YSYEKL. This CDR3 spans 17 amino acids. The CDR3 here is CASSQVNAGQKDKTQYF. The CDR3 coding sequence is TGCGCCAGCAGCCAAGTTAACGCGGGACAGAAGGACAAGACCCAGTACTTC.

CDR3 in DNA: TGTGCCAGCAGTTCCGAGAGTGGTATGAACACTGAAGCTTTCTTT. Translated, it gives CASSSESGMNTEAFF. The chain joins TRBV27 to TRBJ1-1, with D unclear. Deletions cut 4 bases from V and 0 bases from J, with 12 bases between. This CDR3 is built from 15 residues. Germline loops: CDR1 MNHEY, CDR2 SMNVEV (reference sequence).

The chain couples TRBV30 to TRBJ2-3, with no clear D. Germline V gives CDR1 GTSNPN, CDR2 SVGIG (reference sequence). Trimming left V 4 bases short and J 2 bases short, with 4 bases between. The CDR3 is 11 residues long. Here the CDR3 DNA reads TGTGCCTGGACTTACACAGATACGCAGTATTTT. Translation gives CAWTYTDTQYF. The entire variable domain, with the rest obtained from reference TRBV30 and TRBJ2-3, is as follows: SQTIHQWPATLVQPVGSPLSLECTVEGTSNPNLYWYRQAAGRGLQLLFYSVGIGQISSEVPQNLSASRPQDRQFILSSKKLLLSDSGFYLCAWTYTDTQYFGPGTRLTVL.

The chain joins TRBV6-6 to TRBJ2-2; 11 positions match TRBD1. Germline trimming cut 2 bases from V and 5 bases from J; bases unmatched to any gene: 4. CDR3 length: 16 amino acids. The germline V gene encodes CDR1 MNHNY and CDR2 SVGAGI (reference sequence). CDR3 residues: CASSYRDRGLTGELFF. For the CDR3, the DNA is TGTGCCAGCAGTTACCGGGACAGGGGGTTAACCGGGGAGCTGTTTTTT.

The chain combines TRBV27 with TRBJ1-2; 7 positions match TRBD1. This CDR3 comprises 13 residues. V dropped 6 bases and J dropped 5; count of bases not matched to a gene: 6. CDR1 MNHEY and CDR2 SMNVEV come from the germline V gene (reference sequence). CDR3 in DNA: TGTGCCAGCAGCCGAGACAGGGTTTATGGCTACACCTTC. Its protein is CASSRDRVYGYTF.

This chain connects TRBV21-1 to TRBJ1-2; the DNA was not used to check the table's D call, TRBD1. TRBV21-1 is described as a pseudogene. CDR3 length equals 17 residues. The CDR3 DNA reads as TGTGCCAGCAGCAAAGGGGGAATGGGGGACACCAACTATGGCTACACCTTC. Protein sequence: CASSKGGMGDTNYGYTF.

The CDR3 region has the DNA TGCGCCAGCAGCCGACACGGGGGGGACAGGGGGTTTCAGTACTTC. Translation: CASSRHGGDRGFQYF. The chain has TRBV4-1 and TRBJ2-4, with 11 bases identical to TRBD1. Per germline, CDR1 MGHRA and CDR2 YSYEKL. V shed 4 bases and J 11 bases; nucleotides not matched to a gene: 10. This CDR3 is built from 15 residues.

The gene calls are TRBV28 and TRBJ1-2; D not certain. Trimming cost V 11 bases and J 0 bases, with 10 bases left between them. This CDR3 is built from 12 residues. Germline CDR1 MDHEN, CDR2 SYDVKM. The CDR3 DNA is TGTGCCGGATCAGCGCCTAACTATGGCTACACCTTC. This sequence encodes CAGSAPNYGYTF.

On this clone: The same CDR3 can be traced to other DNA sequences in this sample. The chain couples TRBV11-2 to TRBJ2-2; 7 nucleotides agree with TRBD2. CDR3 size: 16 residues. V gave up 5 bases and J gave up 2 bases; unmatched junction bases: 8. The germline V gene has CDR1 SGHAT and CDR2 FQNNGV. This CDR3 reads CASSPPGLPNTGELFF. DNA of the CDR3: TGTGCCAGCAGCCCCCCGGGACTACCAAACACCGGGGAGCTGTTTTTT. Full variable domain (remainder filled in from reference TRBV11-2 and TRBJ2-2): EAGVAQSPRYKIIEKRQSVAFWCNPISGHATLYWYQQILGQGPKLLIQFQNNGVVDDSQLPKDRFSAERLKGVDSTLKIQPAKLEDSAVYLCASSPPGLPNTGELFFGEGSRLTVL.

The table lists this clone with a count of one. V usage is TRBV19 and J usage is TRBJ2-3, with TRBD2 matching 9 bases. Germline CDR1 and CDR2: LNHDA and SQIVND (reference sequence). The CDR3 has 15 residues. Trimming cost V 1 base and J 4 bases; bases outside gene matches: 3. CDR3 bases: TGTGCCAGTAGTATAGGGGCGGGGGGGGCAGATACGCAGTATTTT. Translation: CASSIGAGGADTQYF.

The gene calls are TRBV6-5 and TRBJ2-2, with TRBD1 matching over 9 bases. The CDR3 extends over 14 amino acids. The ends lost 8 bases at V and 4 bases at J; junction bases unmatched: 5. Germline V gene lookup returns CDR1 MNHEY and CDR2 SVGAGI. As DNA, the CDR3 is TGTGCCAGCTGGACAGGGGCTTCCACCGGGGAGCTGTTTTTT. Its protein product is CASWTGASTGELFF.